One and the same sample provided the 18 T cell receptor beta chains below, sequenced in a study of cytomegalovirus exposure and HLA in healthy donors. Sequenced by immunoSEQ multiplex PCR; TCRdb stores in-frame clones only, minus some. The top ten hold 0.7% to 0.85% of the sample, which has approximately 300,000 clones, roughly 90% seen once. The sequenced material came from PBMCs. The receptors were sampled from a woman aged 18-29 years in good health and CMV-seronegative.

The rearrangement links TRBV21-1 to TRBJ2-5; the D segment call TRBD1 is taken from the table without a DNA check. TRBV21-1 is a pseudogene locus. This CDR3 comprises 15 residues. The CDR3 region is CASSGHERYQETQYF. CDR3 bases: TGTGCCAGCAGCGGACACGAGAGGTACCAAGAGACCCAGTACTTC.

V gene TRBV4-2 combines with J gene TRBJ2-7, with 9 positions matching TRBD1. Germline CDR1 and CDR2: LGHNA and YNFKEQ. V shed 0 bases and J 2 bases; nucleotides not matched to a gene: 2. CDR3 size: 15 residues. This CDR3 is CASSQERTGAYEQYF. CDR3 nucleotide sequence: TGTGCCAGCAGCCAAGAAAGGACAGGGGCCTACGAGCAGTACTTC.

The rearrangement uses TRBV27 and TRBJ2-7, with TRBD1 identical over 10 bases. The CDR3 runs to 16 residues. Losses at the gene ends were 5 bases for V and 1 base for J; bases not matched to a gene: 8. The germline gives CDR1 MNHEY, CDR2 SMNVEV (reference sequence). CDR3 residues: CASSLTGGPVSYEQYF. Written as DNA, the CDR3 is TGTGCCAGCAGTCTGACAGGGGGCCCTGTTTCCTACGAGCAGTACTTC.

The chain has TRBV5-6 and TRBJ2-7; 7 bases line up with TRBD2. Germline CDR1 and CDR2: SGHDT and YYEEEE. J lost 2 bases, V lost 4 bases, and 9 bases had no gene match. This CDR3 is built from 15 residues. The CDR3 DNA reads TGTGCCAGCAGCCCTAGGTGGGAGGGAACCTACGAGCAGTACTTC. Its protein product is CASSPRWEGTYEQYF.

The chain couples TRBV6-5 to TRBJ2-7; 7 nucleotides agree with TRBD2. With 6 bases clipped from V and 7 bases from J, the junction kept 9 bases outside the gene matches. The germline gives CDR1 MNHEY, CDR2 SVGAGI. There are 13 residues in the CDR3. CDR3 in amino acids: CASSQKLGGEQYF. DNA of the CDR3: TGTGCCAGCAGCCAGAAACTGGGGGGGGAGCAGTACTTC.

The chain couples TRBV19 to TRBJ1-2; TRBD1 aligns across 7 bases. The CDR3 runs to 15 residues. In germline, CDR1 is LNHDA, CDR2 SQIVND (reference sequence). V lost 3 bases and J lost 6; bases outside the gene matches: 10. The CDR3 sequence: CASSIWSTGDHGYTF. In DNA, the CDR3 is TGTGCCAGTAGTATTTGGTCAACAGGGGATCATGGCTACACCTTC.

The V call is TRBV5-1, the J call TRBJ1-1; 7 nucleotides agree with TRBD1. CDR1 is SGHRS and CDR2 is YFSETQ in the germline V gene. Unmatched junction bases numbered 3, after V lost 8 bases and J lost 5 bases. The length of the CDR3 is 11 residues. The CDR3 DNA follows: TGCGCCAGTCAACAGGGGACTGAAGCTTTCTTT. Translated, it gives CASQQGTEAFF.

This clone was observed a single time. Other DNA variants within this sample encode the same CDR3. The chain has TRBV5-1 and TRBJ1-1; D is unresolved. Germline V gene data show CDR1 as SGHRS and CDR2 as YFSETQ. V lost 1 base to trimming and J lost 3 bases, with 7 bases between them. The CDR3 totals 13 residues. CDR3 residues: CASSLRGDTEAFF. The CDR3 DNA reads TGCGCCAGCAGCTTGCGGGGAGACACTGAAGCTTTCTTT. The complete variable domain, with remaining parts taken from reference TRBV5-1 and TRBJ1-1, reads KAGVTQTPRYLIKTRGQQVTLSCSPISGHRSVSWYQQTPGQGLQFLFEYFSETQRNKGNFPGRFSGRQFSNSRSEMNVSTLELGDSALYLCASSLRGDTEAFFGQGTRLTVV.

The chain recombines TRBV6-5 with TRBJ2-7; D perhaps matches TRBD2 (6 bases). CDR3 length: 15 residues. Germline V gene lookup returns CDR1 MNHEY and CDR2 SVGAGI. V dropped 0 bases and J dropped 2 bases, with 11 bases sitting between them. As DNA, the CDR3 is TGTGCCAGCAGTTACTCTGAGCGGGTTGCCTACGAGCAGTACTTC. Its translation: CASSYSERVAYEQYF.

To note about this clone: An end of the junction does not agree with germline; a read error may underlie this. The rearrangement links TRBV10-1 to TRBJ2-5; TRBD2 matches 10 bases. Germline assignment: CDR1 WNHNN and CDR2 SYGVQD (reference sequence). CDR3 length equals 14 residues. CDR3 sequence reads: CASRLAGIKETQYF. CDR3 nucleotides: TGCGCCAGCAGACTAGCGGGAATCAAAGAAACCCAGTACTTC.

The V gene is TRBV6-5, the J gene TRBJ2-2; 8 positions match TRBD2. Unmatched junction bases numbered 4, after V lost 7 bases and J lost 12 bases. Germline V gene lookup returns CDR1 MNHEY and CDR2 SVGAGI. The CDR3 consists of 11 residues. This CDR3 reads CASNGGGQLFF. CDR3 coding DNA: TGTGCCAGCAACGGGGGGGGGCAGCTGTTTTTT.

A word on this clone: Other DNA sequences in this sample translate to the same CDR3. The V and J genes are TRBV5-1 and TRBJ2-7; no clear D. Trimming removed 1 base at V and 4 bases at J, with 6 bases between. Germline lookup yields CDR1 SGHRS and CDR2 YFSETQ. The length of the CDR3 is 12 residues. The CDR3 loop reads CASSLTEYEQYF. The CDR3 DNA reads TGCGCCAGCAGCTTGACAGAATACGAGCAGTACTTC. Using reference TRBV5-1 and TRBJ2-7 for the parts outside the CDR3, the full variable domain is KAGVTQTPRYLIKTRGQQVTLSCSPISGHRSVSWYQQTPGQGLQFLFEYFSETQRNKGNFPGRFSGRQFSNSRSEMNVSTLELGDSALYLCASSLTEYEQYFGPGTRLTVT.

This chain links TRBV5-4 with TRBJ1-3, with a tentative D call TRBD1 (5 bases). V lost 2 bases, J lost 6 bases, and 9 bases lay in between. The CDR3 loop spans 13 amino acids. Germline loops: CDR1 SGHNT, CDR2 YYREEE (reference sequence). CDR3 coding DNA: TGTGCCAGCAGCTTAGCAGGGATAAACACCATATATTTT. Protein sequence: CASSLAGINTIYF.

The chain has TRBV4-1 and TRBJ2-7; 9 bases are shared with TRBD2. CDR3 length: 15 residues. CDR1 and CDR2 from the germline V gene are MGHRA and YSYEKL. V shed 1 base and J 5 bases; nucleotides not matched to a gene: 6. The chain's CDR3 is CASSQGGRGSDEQYF. The DNA of the CDR3 is TGCGCCAGCAGCCAAGGCGGGAGGGGGAGCGACGAGCAGTACTTC.

The V call is TRBV4-3, the J call TRBJ1-5; D not resolved. The germline CDR1 and CDR2 sequences are LGHNA and YSLEER. V shed 0 bases and J shed 4 bases, with 13 bases lying between them. This CDR3 comprises 16 residues. The CDR3 DNA sequence: TGCGCCAGCAGCCAAGAAGCAGGAGGTTTGAATCAGCCCCAGCATTTT. Residues: CASSQEAGGLNQPQHF.

The rearrangement links TRBV6-5 to TRBJ1-1; no firm D call. With 6 bases removed from V and 1 base from J, the gap between germline ends came to 9 bases. This CDR3 has 13 amino acids. The V gene's germline CDR1 is MNHEY and CDR2 SVGAGI. The CDR3 sequence is CASSEVRNTEAFF. Written as DNA, the CDR3 is TGTGCCAGCAGCGAGGTGAGGAACACTGAAGCTTTCTTT.

This CDR3 is CASSDRRNGQGRTGEQYF. The CDR3, as DNA: TGTGCCAGCAGCGACAGAAGAAACGGACAGGGAAGGACTGGCGAGCAGTACTTC. The rearrangement joins TRBV13 to TRBJ2-7, with 8 bases matching TRBD1. Germline trimming cut 5 bases from V and 6 bases from J; bases unmatched to any gene: 21. Germline CDR1 reads PRHDT; CDR2 reads FYEKMQ (reference sequence). The CDR3 is 18 residues long.

This rearrangement joins TRBV28 to TRBJ2-7, with 10 bases identical to TRBD2. The germline CDR1 and CDR2 sequences are MDHEN and SYDVKM. The ends lost 8 bases at V and 5 bases at J; junction bases unmatched: 3. CDR3 length: 12 residues. The CDR3 loop is CASLAGVNEQYF. The CDR3 DNA is TGTGCCAGCCTAGCGGGAGTGAACGAGCAGTACTTC.